This T cell receptor beta chain came from a study of blood T cell repertoires in COVID-19 (TCRdb year 2020). Study-level background: Samples from collaborators originated in the United States, Italy and Spain and spanned both the acute and convalescent phases of COVID-19. The prospective study material was composed of cDNA or gDNA derived from T cells, B-cell-depleted T cells, or PBMCs. Samples were obtained from the ongoing ImmuneRACE study (first 160 participants) and from 1,254 subjects provided by 6 global collaborators. The repertoires were released in a freely available public database meant as a resource for research on the immune response to SARS-CoV-2. Where available, HLA class I and class II types were obtained from metadata supplied by the sample provider rather than from assay-based typing. Nearly every sample came with metadata listing a de-identified subject ID, COVID-19 status, age in years and sex. Subjects who had been exposed to COVID-19, were actively infected with it, or had recovered from it provided the deeply sampled blood TCRbeta repertoires that made up the dataset.

As to this clone: The specificity of this receptor is unknown. Base qualities are not at hand, and no much larger clone is one base apart.

CDR1 is given as SGHVS and CDR2 as FQNEAQ, both from the germline V gene. V was cut back by 1 base and J by 6 bases, leaving a gap of 9 bases between them. The CDR3 has 13 amino acids, counting the end cysteine and phenylalanine. The kept DNA is CDR3 alone, 39 bases in frame from the first base. Points the paper makes about the study in general: Clinical and demographic metadata were provided uncurated, with the amount varying by source and participant.

Participants in the prospective study were enrolled through a virtual design, were aged about 18 to 90 years, and lived in about 25 United States geographic areas. Cohort assignment in the prospective study relied on participant-reported clinical history from a screening survey and a study questionnaire. Mobile phlebotomists in the prospective study collected whole blood, serum and a nasopharyngeal or oropharyngeal swab from every participant. Participants in the prospective study had the option to provide additional blood draws and questionnaires over an approximately 2-month period. Before DNA extraction, prospective study blood samples were shipped either frozen or at room temperature. TCRbeta CDR3 regions were amplified from genomic DNA using the immunoSEQ Assay, a bias-controlled multiplex PCR. The original methods were these. Within the assay, amplification of reference gene primers was used to estimate how many nucleated cells each sample contained. To quantify the absolute abundance of each unique TCRbeta CDR3 rearrangement, sequence reads were collapsed and filtered. Productive Simpson clonality was computed per sample as the square root of Simpson's diversity index over productive rearrangements. In TCRdb, the immuneACCESS table is reduced to in-frame sequences with V and J assigned. These tables do not hold every clone; where another copy was compared, an unresolved V gene accounts for under half, and the others remain unexplained. V, J and clone size reflect that table, while D and trimming were determined from the DNA. This sample has roughly 200,000 clones in its table, and roughly 89% of those were observed once. The ten top clones hold around 4.2% of the sample.

This receptor was obtained from a woman in her 30s with acute COVID-19. Sample: PBMCs or T cells enriched from blood (not recorded which). The sequence is built from TRBV7-8 and TRBJ1-2, with the D gene not confidently named. The nucleotide sequence reads as follows: TGTGCCAGCAGCTTAGGCTGGAGTGATGGCTACACCTTC. The encoded protein is CASSLGWSDGYTF.